This TCR beta chain came from a study of cytomegalovirus exposure and HLA in healthy donors. Turning to the study itself: Prior work identified 120 million or so unique TCR beta sequences in 150 million to 200 million T cells. Study results and caveats: In terms of immune exposure information, only CMV serostatus was available. Based on reports, TCR beta sequences accurately predicted HLA-A and HLA-B alleles for most subjects.

Primers: 60 Vbeta forward and 13 Jbeta reverse. The table came from immunoSEQ multiplex PCR; TCRdb's copy has only in-frame clones and leaves some out. The sample shows roughly 140,000 clones, about 78% of them seen only once. Trimming left V 6 bases short and J 1 base short, with 16 bases between. There are 15 residues in the CDR3. The germline CDR1 and CDR2 sequences are SGDLS and YYNGEE. With respect to this clone: The antigen remains undetermined.

This sequence joins TRBV9 and TRBJ1-1; D gene ambiguous. The sequenced sample consisted of PBMCs. This receptor was obtained from a man younger than 35 in good health and CMV-seronegative. The CDR3 here is CASTSNAAKNTEAFF. The CDR3, as DNA: TGTGCCAGCACCAGTAATGCCGCAAAGAACACTGAAGCTTTCTTT. Full variable domain (missing parts from reference TRBV9 and TRBJ1-1): DSGVTQTPKHLITATGQRVTLRCSPRSGDLSVYWYQQSLDQGLQFLIQYYNGEERAKGNILERFSAQQFPDLHSELNLSSLELGDSALYFCASTSNAAKNTEAFFGQGTRLTVV.